This is a list of T cell receptor beta chains from one sample in a study of blood T cell repertoires in COVID-19. The table came from immunoSEQ multiplex PCR; TCRdb's copy has only in-frame clones and leaves some out. The sample shows over 130,000 clones, roughly 90% of them seen only once. Sequencing input: peripheral blood. These receptors were taken from a woman between 55 and 75 years old with active or convalescent COVID-19. Both conserved end residues are trimmed from each CDR3. The order of the fields is clone size, J gene, V gene, CDR3 protein. Only some rows state a clone size, as once, few, many or a class for expanded clones.

clone_size: NA; j_call: TRBJ1-6; v_call: TRBV9; cdr3_aa: ASSALQGTYNSPLH
clone_size: NA; j_call: TRBJ1-3; v_call: TRBV6-5; cdr3_aa: ASSYGTGGNGNTIY
clone_size: NA; j_call: TRBJ2-4; v_call: TRBV11-3; cdr3_aa: ASSASGTGVENIQY
clone_size: NA; j_call: TRBJ1-1; v_call: TRBV4-3; cdr3_aa: ASSRRDRYLNTEAF
clone_size: NA; j_call: TRBJ2-1; v_call: TRBV19; cdr3_aa: ASSLQGADEQF
clone_size: NA; j_call: TRBJ1-2; v_call: TRBV5-6; cdr3_aa: ASSSLGGGLYYGYT
clone_size: NA; j_call: TRBJ1-1; v_call: TRBV19; cdr3_aa: ASTRRQATEAF
clone_size: NA; j_call: TRBJ1-6; v_call: TRBV4-3; cdr3_aa: ASSQDRGTPNSPLH
clone_size: NA; j_call: TRBJ2-3; v_call: TRBV19; cdr3_aa: ASRQVTGTDTQY
clone_size: NA; j_call: TRBJ1-5; v_call: TRBV18; cdr3_aa: ASSPGGPDPQH
clone_size: NA; j_call: TRBJ2-5; v_call: TRBV11-1; cdr3_aa: ASSRGGHETQY
clone_size: NA; j_call: TRBJ2-3; v_call: TRBV30; cdr3_aa: AWSIGQGGGTDTQY
clone_size: NA; j_call: TRBJ2-1; v_call: TRBV5-1; cdr3_aa: ASSLVASDSYNEQF
clone_size: once; j_call: TRBJ1-4; v_call: TRBV19; cdr3_aa: ASSLGQNNEKLF
clone_size: NA; j_call: TRBJ1-2; v_call: TRBV25-1; cdr3_aa: ASSVGGQGDFYGYT
clone_size: NA; j_call: TRBJ1-4; v_call: TRBV9; cdr3_aa: ASSVAGDWSEKLF
clone_size: few; j_call: TRBJ1-2; v_call: TRBV10-3; cdr3_aa: AISPGTGGYGYT
clone_size: NA; j_call: TRBJ1-6; v_call: TRBV10-3; cdr3_aa: AISESSGALSPLH
clone_size: NA; j_call: TRBJ1-3; v_call: TRBV12-3/TRBV12-4; cdr3_aa: ASSFRQGGTIY
clone_size: NA; j_call: TRBJ1-3; v_call: TRBV3-1/TRBV3-2; cdr3_aa: ASSQGTGSGNTIY
clone_size: few; j_call: TRBJ1-3; v_call: TRBV7-2; cdr3_aa: ASSQWTGVGNTIY
clone_size: NA; j_call: TRBJ1-5; v_call: TRBV25-1; cdr3_aa: ASSGGPNQPQH
clone_size: NA; j_call: TRBJ2-1; v_call: TRBV4-2; cdr3_aa: ASSHTGGYNEQF
clone_size: NA; j_call: TRBJ2-2; v_call: TRBV4-1; cdr3_aa: ASSQPWAGAGELF
clone_size: NA; j_call: TRBJ1-2; v_call: TRBV7-2; cdr3_aa: ASSYQQGRDGYT
clone_size: NA; j_call: TRBJ2-1; v_call: TRBV6-5; cdr3_aa: ASSLGVTSVNEQF
clone_size: NA; j_call: TRBJ2-3; v_call: TRBV2; cdr3_aa: ASRLAGGTDTQY
clone_size: NA; j_call: TRBJ2-7; v_call: TRBV29-1; cdr3_aa: SVGRGTYEQY
clone_size: NA; j_call: TRBJ1-1; v_call: TRBV7-4; cdr3_aa: ASSLPRTGSEAF
clone_size: NA; j_call: TRBJ2-1; v_call: TRBV7-6; cdr3_aa: ASSSRYRGGGNEQF
clone_size: NA; j_call: TRBJ1-2; v_call: TRBV7-2; cdr3_aa: ASSLEGRGSYT
clone_size: NA; j_call: TRBJ1-1; v_call: TRBV19; cdr3_aa: ASSREGGTEAF
clone_size: NA; j_call: TRBJ2-3; v_call: TRBV7-6; cdr3_aa: ASSVSWAGGSDTQY
clone_size: NA; j_call: TRBJ2-7; v_call: TRBV21-1; cdr3_aa: ASSTGKTYEQY
clone_size: once; j_call: TRBJ1-4; v_call: TRBV19; cdr3_aa: ASRRDRGNEKLF
clone_size: NA; j_call: TRBJ1-6; v_call: TRBV25-1; cdr3_aa: ASSETGTLGSPLH
clone_size: NA; j_call: TRBJ1-2; v_call: TRBV6-5; cdr3_aa: ASFTGGLGYGYT